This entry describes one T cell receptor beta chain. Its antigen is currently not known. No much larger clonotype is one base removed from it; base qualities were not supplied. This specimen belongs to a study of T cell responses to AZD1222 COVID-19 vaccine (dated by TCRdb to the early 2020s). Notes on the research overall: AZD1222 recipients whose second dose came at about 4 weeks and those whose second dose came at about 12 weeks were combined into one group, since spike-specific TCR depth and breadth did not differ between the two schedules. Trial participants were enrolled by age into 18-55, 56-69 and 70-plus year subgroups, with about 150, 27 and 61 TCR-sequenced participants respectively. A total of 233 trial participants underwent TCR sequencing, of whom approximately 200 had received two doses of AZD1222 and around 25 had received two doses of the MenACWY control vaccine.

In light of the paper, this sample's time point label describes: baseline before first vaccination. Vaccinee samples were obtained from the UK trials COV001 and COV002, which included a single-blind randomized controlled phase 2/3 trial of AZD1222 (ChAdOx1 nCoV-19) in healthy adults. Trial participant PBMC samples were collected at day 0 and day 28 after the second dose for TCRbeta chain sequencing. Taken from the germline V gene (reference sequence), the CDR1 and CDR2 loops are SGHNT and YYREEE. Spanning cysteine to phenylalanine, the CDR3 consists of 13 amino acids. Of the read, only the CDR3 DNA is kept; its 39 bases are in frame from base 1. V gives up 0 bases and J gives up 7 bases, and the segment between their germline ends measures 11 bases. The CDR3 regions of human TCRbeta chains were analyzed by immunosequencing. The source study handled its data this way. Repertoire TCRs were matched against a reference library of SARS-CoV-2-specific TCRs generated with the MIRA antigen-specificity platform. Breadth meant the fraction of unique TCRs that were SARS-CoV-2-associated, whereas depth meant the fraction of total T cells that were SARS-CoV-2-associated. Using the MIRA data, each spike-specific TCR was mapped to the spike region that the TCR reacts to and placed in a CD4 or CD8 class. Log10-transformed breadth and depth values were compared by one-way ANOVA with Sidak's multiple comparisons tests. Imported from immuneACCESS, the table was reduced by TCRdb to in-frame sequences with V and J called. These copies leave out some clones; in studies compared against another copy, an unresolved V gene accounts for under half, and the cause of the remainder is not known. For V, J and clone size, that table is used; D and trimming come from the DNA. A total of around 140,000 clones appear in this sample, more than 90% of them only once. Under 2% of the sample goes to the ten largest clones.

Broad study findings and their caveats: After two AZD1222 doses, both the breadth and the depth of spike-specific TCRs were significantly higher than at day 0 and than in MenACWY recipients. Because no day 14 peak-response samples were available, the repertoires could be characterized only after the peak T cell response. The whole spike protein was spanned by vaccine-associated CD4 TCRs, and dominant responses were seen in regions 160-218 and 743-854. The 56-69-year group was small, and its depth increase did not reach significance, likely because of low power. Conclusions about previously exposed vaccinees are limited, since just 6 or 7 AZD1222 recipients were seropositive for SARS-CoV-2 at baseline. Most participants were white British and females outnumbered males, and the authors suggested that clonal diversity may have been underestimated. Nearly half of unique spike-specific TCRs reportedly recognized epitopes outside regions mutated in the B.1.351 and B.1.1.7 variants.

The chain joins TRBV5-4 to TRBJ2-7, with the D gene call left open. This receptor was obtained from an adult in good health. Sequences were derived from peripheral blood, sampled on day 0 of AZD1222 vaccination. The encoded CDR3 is CASSLDRVGEQYF. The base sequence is TGTGCCAGCAGCTTGGATAGGGTCGGGGAGCAGTACTTC.